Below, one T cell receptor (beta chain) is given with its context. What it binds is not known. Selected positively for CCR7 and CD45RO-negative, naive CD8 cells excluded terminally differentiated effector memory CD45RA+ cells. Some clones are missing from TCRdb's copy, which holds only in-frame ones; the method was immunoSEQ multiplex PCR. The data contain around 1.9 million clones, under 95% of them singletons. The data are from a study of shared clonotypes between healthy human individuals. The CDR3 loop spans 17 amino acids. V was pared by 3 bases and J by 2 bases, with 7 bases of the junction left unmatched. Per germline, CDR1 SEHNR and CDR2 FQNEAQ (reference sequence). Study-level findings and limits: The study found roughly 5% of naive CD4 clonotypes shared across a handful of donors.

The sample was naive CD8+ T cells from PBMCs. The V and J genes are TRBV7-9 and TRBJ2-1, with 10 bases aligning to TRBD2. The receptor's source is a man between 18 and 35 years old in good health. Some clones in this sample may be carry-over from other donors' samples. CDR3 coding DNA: TGTGCCAGCAGCTTCGGGACTAGCGAGGGAGCCTACAATGAGCAGTTCTTC. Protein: CASSFGTSEGAYNEQFF. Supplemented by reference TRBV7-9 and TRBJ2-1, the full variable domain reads DTGVSQNPRHKITKRGQNVTFRCDPISEHNRLYWYRQTLGQGPEFLTYFQNEAQLEKSRLLSDRFSAERPKGSFSTLEIQRTEQGDSAMYLCASSFGTSEGAYNEQFFGPGTRLTVL.